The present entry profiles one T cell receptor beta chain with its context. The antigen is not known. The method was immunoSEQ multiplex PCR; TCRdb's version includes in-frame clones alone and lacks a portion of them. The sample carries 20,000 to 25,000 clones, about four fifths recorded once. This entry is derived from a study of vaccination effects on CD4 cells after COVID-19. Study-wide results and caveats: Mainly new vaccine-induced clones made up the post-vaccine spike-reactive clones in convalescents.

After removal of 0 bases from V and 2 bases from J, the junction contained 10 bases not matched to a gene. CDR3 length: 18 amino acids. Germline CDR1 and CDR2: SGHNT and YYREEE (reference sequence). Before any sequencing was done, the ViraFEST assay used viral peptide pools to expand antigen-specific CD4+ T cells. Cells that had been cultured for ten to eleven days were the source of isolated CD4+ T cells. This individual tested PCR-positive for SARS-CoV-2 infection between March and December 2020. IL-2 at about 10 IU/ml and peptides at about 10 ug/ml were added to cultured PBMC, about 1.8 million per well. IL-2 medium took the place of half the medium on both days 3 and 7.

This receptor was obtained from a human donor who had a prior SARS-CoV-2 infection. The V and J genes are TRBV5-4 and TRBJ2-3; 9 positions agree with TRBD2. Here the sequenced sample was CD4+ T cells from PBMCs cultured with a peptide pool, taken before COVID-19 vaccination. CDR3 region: CASSLGLAGGLVTDTQYF. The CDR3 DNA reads TGTGCCAGCAGCTTGGGACTGGCGGGGGGGCTTGTCACAGATACGCAGTATTTT.